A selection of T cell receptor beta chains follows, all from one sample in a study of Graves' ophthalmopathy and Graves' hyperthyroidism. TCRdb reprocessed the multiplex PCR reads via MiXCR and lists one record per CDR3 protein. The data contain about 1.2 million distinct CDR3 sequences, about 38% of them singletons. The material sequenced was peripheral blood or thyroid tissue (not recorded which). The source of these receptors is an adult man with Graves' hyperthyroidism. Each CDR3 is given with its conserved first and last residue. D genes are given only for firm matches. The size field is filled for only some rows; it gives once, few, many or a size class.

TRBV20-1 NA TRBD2 CSGTTLSGSLFYEQYF
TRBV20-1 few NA CSARGVNSGNTIYF
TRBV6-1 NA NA CASRPPGLDTYEQYF
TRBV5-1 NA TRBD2 CASSPPRGGSSYEQYF
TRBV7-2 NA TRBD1 CASSRYRGLEEKLFF
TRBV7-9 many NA CASSPRTVRRWEQYF
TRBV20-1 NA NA CSSGTPESYEQYF
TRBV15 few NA CATSRDGTASYEQYF
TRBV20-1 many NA CSARLTYLYGYTF
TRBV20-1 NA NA CSAIPAGRSSYEQYF
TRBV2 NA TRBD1 CASTGTGFGYTF
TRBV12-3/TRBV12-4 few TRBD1 CASSSRGTGGETQYF
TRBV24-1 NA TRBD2 CATSHWGGGAGTDTQYF
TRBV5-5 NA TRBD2 CASSQVGTSVTYEQYF
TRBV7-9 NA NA CASSLDIHAGELFF
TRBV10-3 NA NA CASSRSLVGNEQYF
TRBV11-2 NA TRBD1 CASSLGDSPYGYTF
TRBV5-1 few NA CASSLQRMSYEQYF
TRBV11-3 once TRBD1 CASSKRARTGKYEQYF
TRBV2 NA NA CASSVGGSVSFDTF
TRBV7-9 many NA CASSLASYIGPGAFF
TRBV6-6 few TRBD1 CASRSYRGRNTEAFF
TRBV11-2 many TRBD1 CASSLEGDREIYGYTF
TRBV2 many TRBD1 CASSGTTGTGNQPQHF
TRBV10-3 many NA CAIRTQGYQETQYF